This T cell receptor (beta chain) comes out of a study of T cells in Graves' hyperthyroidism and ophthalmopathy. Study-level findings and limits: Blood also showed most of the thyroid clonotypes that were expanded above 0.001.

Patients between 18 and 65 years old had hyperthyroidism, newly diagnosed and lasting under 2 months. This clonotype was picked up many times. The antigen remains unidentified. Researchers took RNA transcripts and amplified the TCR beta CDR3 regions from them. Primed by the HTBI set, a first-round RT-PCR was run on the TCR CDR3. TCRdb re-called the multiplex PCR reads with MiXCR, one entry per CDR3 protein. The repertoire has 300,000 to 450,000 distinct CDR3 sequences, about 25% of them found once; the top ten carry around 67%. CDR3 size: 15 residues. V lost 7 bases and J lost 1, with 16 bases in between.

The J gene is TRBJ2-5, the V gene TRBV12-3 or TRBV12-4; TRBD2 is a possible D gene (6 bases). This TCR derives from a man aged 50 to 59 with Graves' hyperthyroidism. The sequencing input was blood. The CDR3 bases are TGTGCCAGCACCTCAGGCGGGAAGCCCCAAGAGACCCAGTACTTC. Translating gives CASTSGGKPQETQYF.